Shown below are 2 T cell receptor beta chains from a single sample sequenced in a study of beta chain features in type 1 diabetes. General study results and limits: TCRB CDR3s from Type 1 diabetes patients were moderately but significantly shorter in all four CD4+ subsets.

Isolated RNA was reverse transcribed in full, so expressed TCRB transcripts were sequenced. The table came from immunoSEQ multiplex PCR; TCRdb's copy has only in-frame clones and leaves some out. The data contain about 160,000 clones, roughly 65% of them seen just once; the ten biggest clones take up about 0.081%. No antigen has been assigned to these receptors. The sample comprised naive CD4+ T cells from blood. The receptors derive from a man aged 30 to 39 with type 1 diabetes.

This chain links TRBV28 with TRBJ2-1; possible D gene TRBD1, 5 bases. CDR3 length: 11 amino acids. V was shortened by 6 bases and J by 8 bases, with 8 bases between the two germline ends. The germline V gene encodes CDR1 MDHEN and CDR2 SYDVKM. CDR3 sequence reads: CASRQVHEQFF. CDR3 DNA: TGTGCCAGCAGACAGGTCCATGAGCAGTTCTTC. Filled out from reference TRBV28 and TRBJ2-1, the complete variable domain reads DVKVTQSSRYLVKRTGEKVFLECVQDMDHENMFWYRQDPGLGLRLIYFSYDVKMKEKGDIPEGYSVSREKKERFSLILESASTNQTSMYLCASRQVHEQFFGPGTRLTVL.

J is TRBJ2-1 and V is TRBV9; tentatively, D is TRBD1 (6 bases). V was pared by 5 bases and J by 7 bases, with 28 bases between. The CDR3 is 18 residues long. The germline CDR1 and CDR2 sequences are SGDLS and YYNGEE. CDR3 coding DNA: TGTGCCAGCAGTGATGGGCCAACGGGACATTCATTTGGGAATGAGCAGTTCTTC. Its translation is CASSDGPTGHSFGNEQFF.